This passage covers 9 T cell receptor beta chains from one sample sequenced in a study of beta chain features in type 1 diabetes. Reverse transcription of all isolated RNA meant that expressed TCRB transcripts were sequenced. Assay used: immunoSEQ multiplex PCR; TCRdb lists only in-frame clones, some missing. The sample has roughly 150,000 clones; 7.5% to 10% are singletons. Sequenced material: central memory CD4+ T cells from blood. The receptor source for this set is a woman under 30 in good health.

CDR3 protein: CAWSVGPGPLGAFF. For the CDR3, the DNA is TGTGCCTGGAGTGTAGGTCCAGGGCCTTTAGGAGCTTTCTTT. This rearrangement joins TRBV30 to TRBJ1-1; possibly TRBD1 for D (5 bases). The CDR3 spans 14 residues. V lost 0 bases to trimming and J lost 10 bases, with 18 bases between them. CDR1 GTSNPN and CDR2 SVGIG come from the germline V gene (reference sequence).

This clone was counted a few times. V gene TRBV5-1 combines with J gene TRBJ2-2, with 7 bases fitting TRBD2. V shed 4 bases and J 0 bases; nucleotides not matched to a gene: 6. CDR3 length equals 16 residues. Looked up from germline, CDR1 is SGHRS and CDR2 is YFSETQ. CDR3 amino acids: CASSREVAANTGELFF. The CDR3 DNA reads TGCGCCAGCAGCCGGGAGGTGGCAGCGAACACCGGGGAGCTGTTTTTT.

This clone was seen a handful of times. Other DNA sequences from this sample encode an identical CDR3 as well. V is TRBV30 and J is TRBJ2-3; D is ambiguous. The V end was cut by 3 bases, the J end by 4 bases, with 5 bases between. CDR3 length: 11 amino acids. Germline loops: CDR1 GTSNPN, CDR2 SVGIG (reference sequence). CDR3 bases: TGTGCCTGGAGACATTCAGATACGCAGTATTTT. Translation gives CAWRHSDTQYF.

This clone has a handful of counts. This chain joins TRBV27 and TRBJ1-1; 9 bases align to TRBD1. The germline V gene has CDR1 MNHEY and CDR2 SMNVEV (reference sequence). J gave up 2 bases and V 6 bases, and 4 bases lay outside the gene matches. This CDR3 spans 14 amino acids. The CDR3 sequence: CASRKGQGNTEAFF. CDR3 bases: TGTGCCAGCAGGAAGGGACAGGGAAACACTGAAGCTTTCTTT.

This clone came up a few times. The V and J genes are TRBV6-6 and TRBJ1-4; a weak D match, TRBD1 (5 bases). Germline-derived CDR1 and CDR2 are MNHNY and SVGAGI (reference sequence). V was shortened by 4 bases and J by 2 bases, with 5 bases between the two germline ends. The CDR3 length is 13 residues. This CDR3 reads CASSWGTNEKLFF. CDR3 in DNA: TGTGCCAGCAGTTGGGGCACTAATGAAAAACTGTTTTTT.

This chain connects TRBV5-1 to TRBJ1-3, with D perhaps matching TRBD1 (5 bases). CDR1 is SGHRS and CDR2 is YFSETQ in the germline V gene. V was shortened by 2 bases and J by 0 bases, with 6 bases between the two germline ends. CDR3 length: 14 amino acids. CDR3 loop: CASSLGHSGNTIYF. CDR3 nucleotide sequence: TGCGCCAGCAGCTTAGGACACTCTGGAAACACCATATATTTT.

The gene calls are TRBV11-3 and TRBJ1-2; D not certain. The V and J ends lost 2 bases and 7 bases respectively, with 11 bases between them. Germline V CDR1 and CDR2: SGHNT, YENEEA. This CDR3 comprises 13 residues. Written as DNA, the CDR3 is TGTGCCAGCAGCTTATCCACCGGGGTTGGCTACACCTTC. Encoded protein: CASSLSTGVGYTF.

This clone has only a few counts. Here the CDR3 DNA reads TGTGCCAGCAGCCCCGGGACAGCCAATCAGCCCCAGCATTTT. It codes for CASSPGTANQPQHF. The chain couples TRBV7-3 to TRBJ1-5, with 7 bases aligning to TRBD1. CDR3 length: 14 amino acids. Germline CDR1 SGHTA, CDR2 FQGTGA. Trimming took 5 bases from V and 3 from J; bases not matched to a gene: 4.

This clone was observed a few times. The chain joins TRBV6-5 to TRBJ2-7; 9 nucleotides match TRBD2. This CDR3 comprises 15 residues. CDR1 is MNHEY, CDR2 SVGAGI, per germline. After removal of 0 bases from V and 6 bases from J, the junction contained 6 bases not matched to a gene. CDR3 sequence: CASSYSGLAGTEQYF. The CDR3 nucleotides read TGTGCCAGCAGTTACTCTGGTCTAGCGGGAACCGAGCAGTACTTC.